The clone carrying this T cell receptor (beta chain) was recorded many times. Its antigen is still unknown. The sample originates from a study of T-cell memory formation after mild COVID-19. Notes on the study in general: Of the contracting clones, CD4+ ones lay mainly in CM and EM, and CD8+ ones in EMRA. Pre-infection memory carried some responding clones, suggesting that cross-reactive memory joined. CD4+ bias marked clones expanding day 15 to 37, unlike balanced contracting clones.

The germline gives CDR1 SGHTA, CDR2 FQGNSA. CDR3 size: 16 residues. V was shortened by 0 bases and J by 4 bases, with 12 bases between the two germline ends. TCRdb reanalysed the 5' RACE reads using MiXCR and keeps one entry per CDR3 protein. The profile shows about 40,000 distinct CDR3 sequences, 5.5% to 7% of them singletons. This TCR came from an adult who had mild COVID-19 (a few samples of this study predate the infection). Cell type and time point are not known. The chain has TRBV7-2 and TRBJ2-2; D gene uncertain. Sequencing was performed on PBMCs or a T cell subset sorted from them (not recorded which). The CDR3 region has the DNA TGTGCCAGCAGCTTAGCGTTAGCCGGCGGCACCGGGGAGCTGTTTTTT. Its translation is CASSLALAGGTGELFF.